This T cell receptor beta chain was obtained from a study of T-cell reconstitution after alpha-beta-depleted transplantation in children. This clonotype was detected only a few times. Its antigen is unidentified. Molecular barcoding with unique molecular identifiers was used for the TCRbeta library. TCRdb reprocessed the PCR reads with MiXCR, giving one entry per CDR3 protein. The sample carries 300,000 or so distinct CDR3 sequences, approximately 23% recorded once. General study findings and limits: About two months after transplant, alpha-beta T cells reportedly came from several hundred expanded graft clones. Recipient T cells and thymic progenitors that survived were the source of the high TCRbeta diversity seen at day 60 in some patients. Newly produced T cells mostly provided counts and TCRbeta diversity after one year, as hyperexpanded clones declined.

V shed 0 bases and J shed 7 bases, with 12 bases lying between them. The CDR3 extends over 15 amino acids. Germline V gene sequence: CDR1 LNHNV, CDR2 YYDKDF (reference sequence). This specimen consisted of PBMCs, mostly from graft donor cells, obtained 180 days after TCRalphabeta/CD19-depleted stem cell transplant. This receptor was taken from a male patient younger than 18 who had a stem cell transplant for acute lymphoblastic leukemia, so the T cells may come from the graft donor. The rearrangement joins TRBV15 to TRBJ2-2; maybe TRBD1 (6 bases). Here the CDR3 DNA reads TGTGCCACCAGCAGAGATGGCAGGGGCCACGGGGAGCTGTTTTTT. It encodes CATSRDGRGHGELFF.